A single sample is the source of the 7 T cell receptor beta chains below, sequenced in a study of blood T cell repertoires in COVID-19. Sequenced by immunoSEQ multiplex PCR; TCRdb stores in-frame clones only, minus some. The sample records 150,000 or so clones, about 80% being singletons. Sequencing was performed on peripheral blood. Receptors were obtained from a woman in her sixties with acute or convalescent COVID-19.

The chain carries TRBV6-5 and TRBJ2-3, with 9 bases aligning to TRBD1. Germline CDR1 reads MNHEY; CDR2 reads SVGAGI. The CDR3 totals 15 residues. Trimming took 0 bases from V and 4 from J; bases not matched to a gene: 2. The CDR3 loop is CASSYSGTGPDTQYF. The CDR3 DNA follows: TGTGCCAGCAGTTACTCGGGGACAGGGCCAGATACGCAGTATTTT.

The chain recombines TRBV11-2 with TRBJ2-1, with 9 positions matching TRBD2. CDR3 length: 17 residues. With 5 bases clipped from V and 0 bases from J, the junction kept 8 bases outside the gene matches. Germline V gene lookup returns CDR1 SGHAT and CDR2 FQNNGV. CDR3 region: CASSQWVSGSSYNEQFF. The CDR3, as DNA: TGTGCCAGCAGCCAGTGGGTTAGCGGGAGCTCCTACAATGAGCAGTTCTTC.

The chain carries TRBV7-9 and TRBJ2-1; a weak D match, TRBD2 (5 bases). Deletions cut 3 bases from V and 7 bases from J, with 7 bases between. The CDR3 contains 12 residues. Germline V CDR1 and CDR2: SEHNR, FQNEAQ (reference sequence). In DNA, the CDR3 is TGTGCCAGCAGCTTGGACTTAAATGAGCAGTTCTTC. Its translation is CASSLDLNEQFF.

This chain links TRBV28 with TRBJ2-2; 9 positions agree with TRBD1. With 5 bases clipped from V and 6 bases from J, the junction kept 7 bases outside the gene matches. The CDR3 extends over 15 amino acids. CDR1 MDHEN and CDR2 SYDVKM come from the germline V gene. The CDR3 is CASSQTGGGSGELFF. The CDR3 nucleotides read TGTGCCAGCAGTCAAACAGGGGGCGGGTCCGGGGAGCTGTTTTTT.

The rearrangement uses TRBV7-9 and TRBJ2-7, with TRBD1 matching 8 bases. Germline-derived CDR1 and CDR2 are SEHNR and FQNEAQ (reference sequence). V dropped 3 bases and J dropped 7; count of bases not matched to a gene: 8. The CDR3 totals 14 residues. For the CDR3, the DNA is TGTGCCAGCAGCTTGCAGGGGGCCGGGGTTGAGCAGTACTTC. This codes for CASSLQGAGVEQYF.

The rearrangement uses TRBV6-2 or TRBV6-3 and TRBJ1-1; D not certain. Germline CDR1 MNHEY, CDR2 SVGEGT. This CDR3 comprises 16 residues. The V gene lost 0 bases and the J gene lost 11 bases, with 22 bases spanning the gap. The CDR3 DNA sequence: TGTGCCAGCAGTTACTCAGGAGGGCGCAGCGTTTTAGCCGCTTTCTTT. Amino acids: CASSYSGGRSVLAAFF.

This clone was detected only once. J is TRBJ1-6 and V is TRBV29-1, with TRBD1 matching over 7 bases. Germline values: CDR1 SQVTM, CDR2 ANQGSEA. The CDR3 is made up of 16 amino acids. J lost 0 bases, V lost 2 bases, and 4 bases had no gene match. The CDR3 DNA reads as TGCAGCGTTGAACAGGGGGGAAGCTCCTATAATTCACCCCTCCACTTT. It encodes CSVEQGGSSYNSPLHF.